The 16 T cell receptor beta chains listed next were all sequenced from one sample in a study of human T cells and chemical hapten exposure. Separate cDNA molecules received unique molecular identifiers, which the library attached to them. In TCRdb, the reads were re-called with MiXCR into one record per CDR3 protein. Counted here are 1,000 or so distinct CDR3 sequences, around 80% occurring once; the ten biggest clones make up 5% to 8%. The study extracted total RNA from unfractionated whole blood. The sequenced material came from whole blood. The receptors were sampled from a human donor with alopecia, or a healthy volunteer (not recorded which). Some clones in this sample may be carry-over from other donors' samples. This table probably holds off-target reads from a library built for another chain.

The chain uses TRBV3-1 and TRBJ2-3; maybe TRBD1 (5 bases). This CDR3 contains 15 residues. Germline lookup yields CDR1 LGHDT and CDR2 YNNKEL (reference sequence). V lost 4 bases, J lost 1 base, and 12 bases lay in between. The CDR3 DNA sequence: TGTGCCAGCAGCCCCCGGACAATTCGCACAGATACGCAGTATTTT. This sequence encodes CASSPRTIRTDTQYF.

This chain uses TRBV5-1 with TRBJ2-5; tentatively, D is TRBD1 (6 bases). V was pared by 2 bases and J by 7 bases, with 18 bases between. This CDR3 region has 15 residues. The germline CDR1 and CDR2 sequences are SGHRS and YFSETQ. CDR3 in amino acids: CASSLEENRVATQYF. Written as DNA, the CDR3 is TGCGCCAGCAGCTTAGAAGAGAACAGGGTCGCGACCCAGTACTTC. The variable domain in full, with the rest retrieved from reference TRBV5-1 and TRBJ2-5, is KAGVTQTPRYLIKTRGQQVTLSCSPISGHRSVSWYQQTPGQGLQFLFEYFSETQRNKGNFPGRFSGRQFSNSRSEMNVSTLELGDSALYLCASSLEENRVATQYFGPGTRLLVL.

The rearrangement links TRBV5-1 to TRBJ2-3, with D maybe TRBD1 (6 bases). The CDR3 totals 14 residues. Germline loops: CDR1 SGHRS, CDR2 YFSETQ. V lost 1 base to trimming and J lost 1 base, with 7 bases between them. The CDR3 protein is CASSLRTGTDTQYF. In nucleotides, the CDR3 is TGCGCCAGCAGCTTGAGGACAGGCACAGATACGCAGTATTTT. The whole variable domain, filled in from reference TRBV5-1 and TRBJ2-3, reads KAGVTQTPRYLIKTRGQQVTLSCSPISGHRSVSWYQQTPGQGLQFLFEYFSETQRNKGNFPGRFSGRQFSNSRSEMNVSTLELGDSALYLCASSLRTGTDTQYFGPGTRLTVL.

The chain couples TRBV7-3 to TRBJ2-6; D remains unclear. The ends were cut back, 3 bases at V and 0 bases at J, with 3 bases in the middle. The germline gives CDR1 SGHTA, CDR2 FQGTGA. The CDR3 consists of 14 residues. The CDR3 here is CASSLDSGANVLTF. The CDR3 nucleotides are TGTGCCAGCAGCTTGGACTCTGGGGCCAACGTCCTGACTTTC.

The CDR3 protein is CSARTGLAGTYNEQFF. CDR3 DNA: TGCAGTGCTAGAACCGGACTAGCGGGAACATACAATGAGCAGTTCTTC. This chain joins TRBV20-1 and TRBJ2-1; 12 positions agree with TRBD2. Germline lookup yields CDR1 DFQATT and CDR2 SNEGSKA (reference sequence). CDR3 size: 16 residues. Trimming cost V 2 bases and J 4 bases; bases outside gene matches: 6.

A single count supports this clonotype. V is TRBV19 and J is TRBJ2-1, with 8 bases that match TRBD1. Losses at the gene ends were 4 bases for V and 7 bases for J; bases not matched to a gene: 9. This CDR3 comprises 15 residues. Per germline, CDR1 LNHDA and CDR2 SQIVND (reference sequence). For the CDR3, the DNA is TGTGCCAGTAGTACTTGGACAGGGTTGGCAAATGAGCAGTTCTTC. This sequence encodes CASSTWTGLANEQFF.

For the CDR3, the DNA is TGTGCCAGCAGTGGGCCCGTCGGGTTGGATACGCAGTATTTT. It translates to CASSGPVGLDTQYF. V usage is TRBV6-6 and J usage is TRBJ2-3; no clear D. Germline loops: CDR1 MNHNY, CDR2 SVGAGI (reference sequence). Trimming pared 5 bases from V and 6 bases from J, leaving 15 bases between. CDR3 length equals 14 residues.

The chain joins TRBV12-3 or TRBV12-4 to TRBJ1-3, with D unclear. CDR3 length: 16 residues. V was shortened by 3 bases and J by 0 bases, with 12 bases between the two germline ends. CDR3 in DNA: TGTGCCAGCAGTTTTGTTAGGAAGAGCTCTGGAAACACCATATATTTT. This gives the protein CASSFVRKSSGNTIYF.

The V and J genes are TRBV6-2 or TRBV6-3 and TRBJ2-3, with D uncertain. The CDR3 has 14 residues. Germline V lookup: CDR1 MNHEY, CDR2 SVGEGT. V was clipped by 2 bases and J by 3 bases, with 9 bases between them. CDR3 sequence: CASSYGSPTDTQYF. CDR3 coding DNA: TGTGCCAGCAGTTACGGGTCGCCGACAGATACGCAGTATTTT.

This chain connects TRBV5-6 to TRBJ1-1; D unclear. Trimming pared 0 bases from V and 1 base from J, leaving 7 bases between. CDR1 and CDR2 from the germline V gene are SGHDT and YYEEEE. The length of the CDR3 is 14 residues. CDR3 DNA: TGTGCCAGCAGCTTGGTACAAAGGAACACTGAAGCTTTCTTT. This encodes CASSLVQRNTEAFF.

This chain joins TRBV7-2 and TRBJ2-3; 9 bases are a match to TRBD2. The CDR3 has 15 residues. Trimming cost V 4 bases and J 4 bases; bases outside gene matches: 6. In germline, CDR1 is SGHTA, CDR2 FQGNSA. The CDR3: CASSSSGIRPDTQYF. The CDR3 DNA reads as TGTGCCAGCAGCTCTAGCGGGATAAGGCCAGATACGCAGTATTTT.

The J gene is TRBJ1-6, the V gene TRBV7-3; tentative D call: TRBD1 (5 bases). Trimming pared 6 bases from V and 4 bases from J, leaving 22 bases between. Germline V gene data show CDR1 as SGHTA and CDR2 as FQGTGA. This CDR3 region has 18 residues. This chain's CDR3 is CASRGGSAVSSYNSPLHF. CDR3 sequence (DNA): TGTGCCAGCAGGGGGGGGTCGGCCGTAAGCAGTTATAATTCACCCCTCCACTTT.

The V and J genes are TRBV7-3 and TRBJ2-7, with 7 positions matching TRBD2. CDR1 is SGHTA, CDR2 FQGTGA, per germline. Germline trimming cut 2 bases from V and 7 bases from J; bases unmatched to any gene: 8. The CDR3 is 14 residues long. The CDR3 sequence is CASSLGSGAGEQYF. CDR3 nucleotides: TGTGCCAGCAGCTTAGGGTCAGGAGCGGGGGAGCAGTACTTC.

The chain is built from TRBV20-1 and TRBJ2-5; a possible D gene is TRBD2 (6 bases). Germline V gene data show CDR1 as DFQATT and CDR2 as SNEGSKA (reference sequence). V was trimmed by 6 bases and J by 2 bases, leaving 19 bases between them. This CDR3 is built from 15 residues. The CDR3 loop is CSAIDKRALQETQYF. In nucleotides, the CDR3 is TGCAGTGCCATAGACAAGCGGGCCTTGCAAGAGACCCAGTACTTC.

The rearrangement links TRBV20-1 to TRBJ2-7; perhaps TRBD2 as D (6 bases). With 3 bases removed from V and 7 bases from J, the gap between germline ends came to 19 bases. The CDR3 length is 14 residues. Germline V gene data show CDR1 as DFQATT and CDR2 as SNEGSKA (reference sequence). CDR3 DNA sequence: TGCAGTGCTAGGAATCCCCTGGCGGAGGGAGAGCAGTACTTC. This encodes CSARNPLAEGEQYF.

In this sample, this clonotype turned up once. The V and J genes are TRBV3-1 and TRBJ1-1; weak D call: TRBD1 (6 bases). The CDR3 spans 14 residues. Germline V CDR1 and CDR2: LGHDT, YNNKEL (reference sequence). Deletions cut 1 base from V and 4 bases from J, with 10 bases between. CDR3 residues: CASSQVGGSTEAFF. CDR3 DNA sequence: TGTGCCAGCAGCCAAGTAGGGGGGAGCACTGAAGCTTTCTTT.